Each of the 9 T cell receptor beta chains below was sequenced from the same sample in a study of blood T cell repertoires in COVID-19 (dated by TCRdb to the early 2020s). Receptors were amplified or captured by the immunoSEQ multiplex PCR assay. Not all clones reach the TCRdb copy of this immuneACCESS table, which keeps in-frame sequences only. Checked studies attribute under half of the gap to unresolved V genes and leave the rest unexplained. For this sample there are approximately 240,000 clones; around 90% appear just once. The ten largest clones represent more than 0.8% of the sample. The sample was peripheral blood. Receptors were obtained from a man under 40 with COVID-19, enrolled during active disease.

CDR3: CASSQGYRGRQNSPLHF. The CDR3 region has the DNA TGTGCCAGCAGCCAAGGCTACAGGGGTCGCCAAAATTCACCCCTCCACTTT. The rearrangement links TRBV14 to TRBJ1-6; 7 bases are shared with TRBD1. This CDR3 contains 17 residues. J lost 7 bases, V lost 1 base, and 10 bases had no gene match. Germline CDR1 SGHDN, CDR2 FVKESK.

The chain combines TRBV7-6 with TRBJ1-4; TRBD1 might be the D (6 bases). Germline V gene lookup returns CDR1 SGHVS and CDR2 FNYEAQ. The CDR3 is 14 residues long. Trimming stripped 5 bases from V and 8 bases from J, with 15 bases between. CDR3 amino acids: CASSGGQAPEKLFF. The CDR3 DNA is TGTGCCAGCAGCGGGGGCCAGGCCCCCGAAAAACTGTTTTTT.

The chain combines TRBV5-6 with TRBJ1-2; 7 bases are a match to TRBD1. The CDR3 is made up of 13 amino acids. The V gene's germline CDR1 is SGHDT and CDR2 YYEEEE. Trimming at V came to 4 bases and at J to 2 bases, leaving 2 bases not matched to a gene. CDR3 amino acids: CASSPDRNYGYTF. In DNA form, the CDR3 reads TGTGCCAGCAGCCCGGACAGGAACTATGGCTACACCTTC. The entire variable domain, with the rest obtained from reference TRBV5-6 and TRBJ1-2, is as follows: DAGVTQSPTHLIKTRGQQVTLRCSPKSGHDTVSWYQQALGQGPQFIFQYYEEEERQRGNFPDRFSGHQFPNYSSELNVNALLLGDSALYLCASSPDRNYGYTFGSGTRLTVV.

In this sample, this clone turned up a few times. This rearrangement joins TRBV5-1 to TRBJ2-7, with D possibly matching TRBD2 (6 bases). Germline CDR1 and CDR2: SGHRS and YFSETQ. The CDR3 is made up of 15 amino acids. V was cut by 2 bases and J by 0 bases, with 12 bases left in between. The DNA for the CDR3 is TGCGCCAGCAGCTTTGTTTCGGGAGACTCCTACGAGCAGTACTTC. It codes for CASSFVSGDSYEQYF.

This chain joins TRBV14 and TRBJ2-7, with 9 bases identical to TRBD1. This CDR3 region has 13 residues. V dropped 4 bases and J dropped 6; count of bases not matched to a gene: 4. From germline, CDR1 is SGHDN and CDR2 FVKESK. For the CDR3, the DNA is TGTGCCAGCAGCCCCGGGACAGGGCCCGAGCAGTACTTC. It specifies CASSPGTGPEQYF.

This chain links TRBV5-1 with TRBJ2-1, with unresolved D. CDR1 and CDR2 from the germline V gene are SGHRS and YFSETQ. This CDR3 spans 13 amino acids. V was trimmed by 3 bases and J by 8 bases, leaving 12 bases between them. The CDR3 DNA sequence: TGCGCCAGCAGCTCAACGGGTAAGGATGAGCAGTTCTTC. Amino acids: CASSSTGKDEQFF.

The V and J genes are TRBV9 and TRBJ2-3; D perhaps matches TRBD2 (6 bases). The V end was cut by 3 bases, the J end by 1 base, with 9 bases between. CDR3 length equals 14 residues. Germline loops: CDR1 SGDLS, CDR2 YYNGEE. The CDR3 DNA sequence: TGTGCCAGCAGCGGGGGGAGGCGCACAGATACGCAGTATTTT. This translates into CASSGGRRTDTQYF.

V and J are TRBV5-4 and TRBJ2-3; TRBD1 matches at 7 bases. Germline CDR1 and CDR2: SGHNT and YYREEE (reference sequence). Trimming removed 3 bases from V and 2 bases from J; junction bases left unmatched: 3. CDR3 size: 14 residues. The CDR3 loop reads CASSWGTDTDTQYF. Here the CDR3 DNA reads TGTGCCAGCAGCTGGGGGACAGACACAGATACGCAGTATTTT.

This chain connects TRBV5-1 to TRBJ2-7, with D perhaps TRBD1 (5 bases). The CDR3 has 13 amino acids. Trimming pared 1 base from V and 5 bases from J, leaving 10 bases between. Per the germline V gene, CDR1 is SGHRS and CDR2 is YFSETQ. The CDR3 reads CASSLQSRDEQYF. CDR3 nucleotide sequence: TGCGCCAGCAGCTTGCAGTCCAGGGACGAGCAGTACTTC.